The 3 T cell receptor beta chains in this list originate from one sample, sequenced in a study of tumor-infiltrating lymphocytes in primary liver carcinoma. Co-extracting RNA and DNA was done with roughly 17-31 mg of unsorted bulk tissue as input. Constant-region priming of around 500 ng total RNA yielded TCR beta cDNA. Investigators got TCR beta libraries out of three nested multiplex PCR rounds, done with slightly modified ARM-PCR. With TRBV1-TRBV30 forward primers and a C-beta reverse primer, the first two PCR rounds were run for around 10 cycles each. TCRdb re-called the multiplex PCR reads through MiXCR, storing one row per CDR3 protein. The table shows roughly 48,000 distinct CDR3 sequences, with about 80% occurring only once. Sample: liver tumor tissue from sampling region 3. The subset denotes: tumor region T3, left-lateral pole. These receptors were obtained from a man aged 40-50 years with primary liver carcinoma and hepatitis B virus infection.

Comment on this clonotype: This may come from a read error, since a much larger clone is one base off. This sequence joins TRBV12-3 or TRBV12-4 and TRBJ2-1, with 7 bases matching TRBD2. There are 14 residues in the CDR3. The CDR3 protein is CASGLGLAYNEQFF. The CDR3 DNA follows: TGTGCCAGCGGTTTAGGACTAGCCTACAATGAGCAGTTCTTC.

This clonotype was counted many times. The chain carries TRBV28 and TRBJ2-3; the D is unclear. The CDR3 spans 13 residues. Germline V gene lookup returns CDR1 MDHEN and CDR2 SYDVKM. Trimming cost V 5 bases and J 0 bases, with 6 bases left between them. The CDR3 DNA reads as TGTGCCAGCAGTACAACTAGCACAGATACGCAGTATTTT. Amino acids: CASSTTSTDTQYF.

In the case of this clonotype: Without the conserved terminal phenylalanine or tryptophan, this CDR3 likely stems from a read error. The genes are TRBV11-2 and TRBJ1-2; weak D call: TRBD1 (5 bases). The germline CDR1 and CDR2 sequences are SGHAT and FQNNGV. V lost 5 bases to trimming and J lost 4 bases, with 14 bases between them. This CDR3 comprises 14 residues. The CDR3 DNA sequence: TGTGCCAGCAGCATAGTTCAGGGTTTCTATGGCTACACCATC. Translation gives CASSIVQGFYGYTI.